This passage covers 8 T cell receptor beta chains from one sample sequenced in a study of T cell responses to AZD1222 COVID-19 vaccine. TCRdb's copy holds only in-frame clones and misses some; the assay was immunoSEQ multiplex PCR. Seen here are about 50,000 clones, approximately 85% observed once, and the top ten hold about 16%. Sample: peripheral blood, taken on day 0 of AZD1222 vaccination. Receptor source: an adult in good health.

The chain has TRBV27 and TRBJ2-7; 8 positions match TRBD1. J was trimmed by 5 bases and V by 7 bases; bases with no gene match: 10. The CDR3 sequence is 14 residues long. CDR1 MNHEY and CDR2 SMNVEV come from the germline V gene (reference sequence). The CDR3 bases are TGTGCCAGCAACAATGGACAGGGTTCGCACGAGCAGTACTTC. Encoded protein: CASNNGQGSHEQYF.

This chain links TRBV24-1 with TRBJ2-3, with 9 positions matching TRBD2. CDR1 is KGHDR and CDR2 is SFDVKD in the germline V gene. This CDR3 comprises 16 residues. J lost 3 bases, V lost 9 bases, and 12 bases had no gene match. The CDR3 is CATGNKAGGGTDTQYF. As DNA, the CDR3 is TGTGCCACCGGAAACAAAGCGGGGGGAGGTACAGATACGCAGTATTTT.

The rearrangement joins TRBV28 to TRBJ1-2; D gene uncertain. In germline, CDR1 is MDHEN, CDR2 SYDVKM. With 2 bases removed from V and 4 bases from J, the gap between germline ends came to 11 bases. This CDR3 has 14 residues. CDR3: CASSLTSDIYGYTF. CDR3 bases: TGTGCCAGCAGTTTAACCTCTGACATCTATGGCTACACCTTC.

This clone appeared once. V is TRBV7-8 and J is TRBJ2-1; perhaps TRBD1 as D (6 bases). CDR1 is SGHVS, CDR2 FQNEAQ, per germline. This CDR3 has 16 residues. V was clipped by 5 bases and J by 7 bases, with 21 bases between them. CDR3 sequence reads: CASSPARGPGRNEQFF. CDR3 bases: TGTGCCAGCAGCCCCGCCAGGGGCCCAGGTCGAAATGAGCAGTTCTTC.

The V gene is TRBV28, the J gene TRBJ2-2, with D possibly matching TRBD1 (6 bases). The germline gives CDR1 MDHEN, CDR2 SYDVKM. This CDR3 spans 15 amino acids. Between the trimmed V and J ends, which lost 5 bases and 2 bases, there was a span of 12 bases. The CDR3 bases are TGTGCCAGCAGTACTTACGGGACAAACACCGGGGAGCTGTTTTTT. Translating gives CASSTYGTNTGELFF. Based on the CDR3 plus reference TRBV28 and TRBJ2-2, the full variable domain is DVKVTQSSRYLVKRTGEKVFLECVQDMDHENMFWYRQDPGLGLRLIYFSYDVKMKEKGDIPEGYSVSREKKERFSLILESASTNQTSMYLCASSTYGTNTGELFFGEGSRLTVL.

This chain uses TRBV6-6 with TRBJ1-5; a possible D gene is TRBD1 (5 bases). This CDR3 spans 14 amino acids. V was clipped by 8 bases and J by 0 bases, with 11 bases between them. Per the germline V gene, CDR1 is MNHNY and CDR2 is SVGAGI (reference sequence). In DNA form, the CDR3 reads TGTGCCAGCCGGGAAGGGACTAGCAATCAGCCCCAGCATTTT. This encodes CASREGTSNQPQHF.

The chain carries TRBV24-1 and TRBJ2-5, with a possible D match to TRBD2 (6 bases). The CDR3 has 15 residues. Between the trimmed V and J ends, which lost 0 bases and 2 bases, there was a span of 9 bases. Germline-derived CDR1 and CDR2 are KGHDR and SFDVKD. CDR3 loop: CATSDLGGGQETQYF. Here the CDR3 DNA reads TGTGCCACCAGTGATTTGGGTGGGGGGCAAGAGACCCAGTACTTC.

The chain uses TRBV3-1 (or the pseudogene TRBV3-2) and TRBJ2-7; D possibly matches TRBD1 or TRBD2 (5 bases each). The CDR3 extends over 15 amino acids. The V gene's germline CDR1 is LGHDT and CDR2 YNNKEL (reference sequence). Trimming took off 4 bases at V and 3 bases at J, with 16 bases between the two ends. CDR3 in amino acids: CASSLARGAGYEQYF. In DNA, the CDR3 is TGTGCCAGCAGCCTAGCGCGAGGGGCCGGCTACGAGCAGTACTTC.